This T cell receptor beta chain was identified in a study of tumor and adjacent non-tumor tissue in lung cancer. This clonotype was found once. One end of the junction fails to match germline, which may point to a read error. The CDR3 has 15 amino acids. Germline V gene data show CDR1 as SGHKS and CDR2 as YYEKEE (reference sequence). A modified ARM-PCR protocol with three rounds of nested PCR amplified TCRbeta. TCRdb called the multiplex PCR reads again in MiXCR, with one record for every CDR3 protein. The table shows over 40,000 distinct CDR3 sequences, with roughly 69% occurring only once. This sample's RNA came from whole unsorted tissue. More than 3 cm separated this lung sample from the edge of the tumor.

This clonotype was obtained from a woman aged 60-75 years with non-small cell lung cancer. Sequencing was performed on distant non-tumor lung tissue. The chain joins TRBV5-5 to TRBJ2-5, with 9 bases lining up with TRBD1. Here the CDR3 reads CASGLGQGKMETQNF. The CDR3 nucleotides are TGTGCCAGCGGCCTCGGACAGGGGAAAATGGAGACCCAGAACTTC.